This entry lists 6 T cell receptor beta chains sequenced from one sample in a study of response to subunit inactivated influenza vaccine. TCRdb processed the RT-PCR reads anew with MiXCR; each CDR3 protein has one entry. The sample lists just under 550,000 distinct CDR3 sequences; under 30% were seen once. The same data also went into a second study, on T cells expressing NK-cell markers. In that study: TCR beta libraries carry UMIs added by 5'RACE template switching.

This specimen was CD4+ T cells sorted from PBMCs, taken 11 to 12 days after vaccination. The receptors derive from a man aged 50 or older who received an inactivated influenza vaccine.

The chain has TRBV20-1 and TRBJ2-7; TRBD1 might be the D (6 bases). CDR1 DFQATT and CDR2 SNEGSKA come from the germline V gene (reference sequence). V lost 1 base, J lost 1 base, and 17 bases lay in between. This CDR3 spans 16 amino acids. The CDR3 DNA reads TGCAGTGCTAGAGCTAAACCGGGACAAAGATCCTACGAGCAGTACTTC. This gives the protein CSARAKPGQRSYEQYF.

The J gene is TRBJ2-1, the V gene TRBV11-3; 10 bases line up with TRBD1. The CDR3 covers 16 residues. The germline gives CDR1 SGHNT, CDR2 YENEEA. J was trimmed by 7 bases and V by 5 bases; bases with no gene match: 11. CDR3 sequence (DNA): TGTGCCAGCAGCAGACGGACAGGGGGAGGTATAAATGAGCAGTTCTTC. Translated: CASSRRTGGGINEQFF.

In its sample, this clonotype was seen a few times. The chain uses TRBV7-2 and TRBJ2-7; 8 nucleotides align to TRBD2. This CDR3 contains 15 residues. The V gene's germline CDR1 is SGHTA and CDR2 FQGNSA. Losses at the gene ends were 6 bases for V and 2 bases for J; bases not matched to a gene: 9. CDR3: CASSRLAGPAYEQYF. The DNA of the CDR3 is TGTGCCAGCAGTCGGTTAGCGGGACCCGCCTACGAGCAGTACTTC.

This clonotype was counted between two and nine times. The chain couples TRBV11-2 to TRBJ2-5, with 8 bases matching TRBD1. In germline, CDR1 is SGHAT, CDR2 FQNNGV. V dropped 4 bases and J dropped 2; count of bases not matched to a gene: 9. The CDR3 totals 16 residues. The CDR3 reads CASSSLNRGRQETQYF. CDR3 nucleotide sequence: TGTGCCAGCAGCTCTCTAAACAGGGGGAGACAAGAGACCCAGTACTTC.

In DNA, the CDR3 is TGCAGTGCCTCTGGGCCCAGAGAGACCCAGTACTTC. The encoded protein is CSASGPRETQYF. V and J are TRBV20-1 and TRBJ2-5; D not certain. Trimming cost V 6 bases and J 4 bases, with 12 bases left between them. CDR3 size: 12 residues. Germline CDR1 is DFQATT and CDR2 is SNEGSKA (reference sequence).

This clonotype was detected a few times. The chain couples TRBV19 to TRBJ2-3; the D gene is possibly TRBD1 (6 bases). The CDR3 length is 16 residues. Looked up from germline, CDR1 is LNHDA and CDR2 is SQIVND (reference sequence). Deletions cut 5 bases from V and 2 bases from J, with 17 bases between. Here the CDR3 DNA reads TGTGCCAGTAGTCGGACAGCGCGGGCCCTCACAGATACGCAGTATTTT. This translates into CASSRTARALTDTQYF.